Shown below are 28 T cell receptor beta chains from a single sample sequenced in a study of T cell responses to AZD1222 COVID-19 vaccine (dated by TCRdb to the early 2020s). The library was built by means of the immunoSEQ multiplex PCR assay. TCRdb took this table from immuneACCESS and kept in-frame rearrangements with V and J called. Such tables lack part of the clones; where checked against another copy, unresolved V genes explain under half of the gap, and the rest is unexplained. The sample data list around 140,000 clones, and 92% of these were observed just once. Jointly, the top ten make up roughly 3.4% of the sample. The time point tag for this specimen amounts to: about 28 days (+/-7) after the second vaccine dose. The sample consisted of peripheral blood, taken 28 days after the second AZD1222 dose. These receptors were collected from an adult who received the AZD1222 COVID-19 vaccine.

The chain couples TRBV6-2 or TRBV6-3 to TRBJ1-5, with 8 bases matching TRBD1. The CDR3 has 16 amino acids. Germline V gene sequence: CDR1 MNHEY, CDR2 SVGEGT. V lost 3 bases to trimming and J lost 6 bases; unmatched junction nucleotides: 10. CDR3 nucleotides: TGTGCCAGCAGTTATAGCAGGGGGCGCGTTGGTCAGCCCCAGCATTTT. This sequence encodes CASSYSRGRVGQPQHF.

The CDR3 nucleotides read TGTGCCAGCAGCTACGGGGCGGGTGAGCAGTTCTTC. Protein sequence: CASSYGAGEQFF. The gene calls are TRBV13 and TRBJ2-1; D possibly matches TRBD1 or TRBD2 (5 bases each). Germline V gene sequence: CDR1 PRHDT, CDR2 FYEKMQ (reference sequence). The CDR3 extends over 12 amino acids. V lost 4 bases and J lost 9, with 10 bases in between.

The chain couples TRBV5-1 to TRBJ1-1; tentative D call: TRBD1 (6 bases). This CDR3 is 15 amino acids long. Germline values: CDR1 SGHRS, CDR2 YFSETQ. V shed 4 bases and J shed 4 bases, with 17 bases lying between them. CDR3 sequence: CASSEETGLGTEAFF. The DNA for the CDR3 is TGCGCCAGCAGCGAAGAAACAGGGTTAGGCACTGAAGCTTTCTTT. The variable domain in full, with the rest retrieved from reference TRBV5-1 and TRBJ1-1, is KAGVTQTPRYLIKTRGQQVTLSCSPISGHRSVSWYQQTPGQGLQFLFEYFSETQRNKGNFPGRFSGRQFSNSRSEMNVSTLELGDSALYLCASSEETGLGTEAFFGQGTRLTVV.

The CDR3 is CASSPSGVPRNEKLFF. CDR3 sequence (DNA): TGTGCCAGCTCACCGAGCGGCGTACCAAGGAATGAAAAACTGTTTTTT. The chain is built from TRBV18 and TRBJ1-4; no definite D call. Germline V gives CDR1 KGHSH, CDR2 LQKENI. The CDR3 has 16 residues. Trimming took off 3 bases at V and 5 bases at J, with 16 bases between the two ends. Using reference TRBV18 and TRBJ1-4 for the parts outside the CDR3, the full variable domain is NAGVMQNPRHLVRRRGQEARLRCSPMKGHSHVYWYRQLPEEGLKFMVYLQKENIIDESGMPKERFSAEFPKEGPSILRIQQVVRGDSAAYFCASSPSGVPRNEKLFFGSGTQLSVL.

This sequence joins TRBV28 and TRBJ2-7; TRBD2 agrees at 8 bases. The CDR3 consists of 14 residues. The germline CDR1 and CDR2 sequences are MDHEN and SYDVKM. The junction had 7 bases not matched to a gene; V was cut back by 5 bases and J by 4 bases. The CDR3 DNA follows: TGTGCCAGCAGTCGTAGCGGGACTGGGTACGAGCAGTACTTC. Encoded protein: CASSRSGTGYEQYF.

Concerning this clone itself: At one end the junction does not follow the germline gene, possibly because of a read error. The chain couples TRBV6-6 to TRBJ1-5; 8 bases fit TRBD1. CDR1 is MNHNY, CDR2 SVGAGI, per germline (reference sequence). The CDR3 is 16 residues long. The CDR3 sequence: CASSQMGQAALSPRHF. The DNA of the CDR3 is TGTGCCAGCAGCCAGATGGGACAGGCGGCTTTATCCCCCCGGCATTTT.

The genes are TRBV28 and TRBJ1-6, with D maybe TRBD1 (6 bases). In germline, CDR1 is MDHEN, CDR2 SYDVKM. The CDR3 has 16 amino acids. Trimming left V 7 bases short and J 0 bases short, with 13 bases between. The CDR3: CASNPGGASYNSPLHF. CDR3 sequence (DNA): TGTGCCAGCAACCCGGGGGGGGCCTCCTATAATTCACCCCTCCACTTT.

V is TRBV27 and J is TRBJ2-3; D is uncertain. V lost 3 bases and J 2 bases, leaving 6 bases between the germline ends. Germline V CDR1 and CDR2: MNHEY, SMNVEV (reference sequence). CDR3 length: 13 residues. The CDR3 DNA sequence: TGTGCCAGCAGTTTTTACTCCACAGATACGCAGTATTTT. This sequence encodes CASSFYSTDTQYF.

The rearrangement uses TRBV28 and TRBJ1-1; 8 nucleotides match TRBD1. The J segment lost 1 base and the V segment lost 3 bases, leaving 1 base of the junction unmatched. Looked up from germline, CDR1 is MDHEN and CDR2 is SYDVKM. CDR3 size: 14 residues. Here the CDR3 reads CASSLGTGNTEAFF. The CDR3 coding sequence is TGTGCCAGCAGTTTGGGGACAGGGAACACTGAAGCTTTCTTT.

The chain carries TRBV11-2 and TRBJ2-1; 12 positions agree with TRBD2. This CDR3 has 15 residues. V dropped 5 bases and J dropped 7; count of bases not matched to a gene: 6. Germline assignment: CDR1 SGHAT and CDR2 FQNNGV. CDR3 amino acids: CASSPLAGGQNEQFF. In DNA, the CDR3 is TGTGCCAGCAGCCCTCTAGCGGGAGGGCAGAATGAGCAGTTCTTC.

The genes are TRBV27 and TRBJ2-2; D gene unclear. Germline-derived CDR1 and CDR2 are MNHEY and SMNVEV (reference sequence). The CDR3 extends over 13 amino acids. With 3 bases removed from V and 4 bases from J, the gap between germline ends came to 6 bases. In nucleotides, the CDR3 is TGTGCCAGCAGTTTTTGTCGCACCGGGGAGCTGTTTTTT. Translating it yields CASSFCRTGELFF.

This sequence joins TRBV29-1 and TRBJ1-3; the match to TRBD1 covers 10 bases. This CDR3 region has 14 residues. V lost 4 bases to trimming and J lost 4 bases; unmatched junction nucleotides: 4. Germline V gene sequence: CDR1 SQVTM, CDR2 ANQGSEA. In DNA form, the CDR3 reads TGCAGCGTTGGGGACAGGGGTTCCGGAAACACCATATATTTT. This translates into CSVGDRGSGNTIYF.

CDR3 sequence: CASSDSDLLTGPNEKLFF. CDR3 bases: TGTGCCAGCAGTGACTCTGACCTGCTGACAGGGCCGAATGAAAAACTGTTTTTT. The chain is built from TRBV6-4 and TRBJ1-4; 7 nucleotides line up with TRBD1. The germline gives CDR1 MRHNA, CDR2 SNTAGT. The CDR3 spans 18 residues. Trimming removed 0 bases from V and 5 bases from J; junction bases left unmatched: 12.

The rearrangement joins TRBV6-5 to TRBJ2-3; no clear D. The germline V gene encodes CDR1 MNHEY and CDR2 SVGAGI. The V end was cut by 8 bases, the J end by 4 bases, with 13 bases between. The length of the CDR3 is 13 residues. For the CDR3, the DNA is TGTGCCAGCGGTTCGGTGAGCGCAGATACGCAGTATTTT. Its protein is CASGSVSADTQYF.

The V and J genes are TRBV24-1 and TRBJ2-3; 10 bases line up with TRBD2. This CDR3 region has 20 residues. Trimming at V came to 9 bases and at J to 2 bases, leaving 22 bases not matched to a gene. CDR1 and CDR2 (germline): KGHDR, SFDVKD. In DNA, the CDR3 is TGTGCCACCTCCCCAGGACTAGCGGATCCCTTGGGTGGGTCCACAGATACGCAGTATTTT. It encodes CATSPGLADPLGGSTDTQYF.

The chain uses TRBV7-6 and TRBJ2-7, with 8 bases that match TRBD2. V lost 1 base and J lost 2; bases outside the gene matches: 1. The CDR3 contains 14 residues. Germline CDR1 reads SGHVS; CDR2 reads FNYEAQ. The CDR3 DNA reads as TGTGCCAGCAGCTTAGGGGGACTAGCCTACGAGCAGTACTTC. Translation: CASSLGGLAYEQYF.

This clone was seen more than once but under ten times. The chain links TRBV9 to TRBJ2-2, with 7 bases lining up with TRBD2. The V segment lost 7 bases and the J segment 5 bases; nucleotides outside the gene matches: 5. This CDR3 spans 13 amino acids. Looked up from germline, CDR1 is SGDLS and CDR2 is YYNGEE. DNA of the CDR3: TGTGCCAGCCGGGGCGGGAGTACCGGGGAGCTGTTTTTT. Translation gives CASRGGSTGELFF. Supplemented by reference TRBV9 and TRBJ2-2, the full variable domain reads DSGVTQTPKHLITATGQRVTLRCSPRSGDLSVYWYQQSLDQGLQFLIQYYNGEERAKGNILERFSAQQFPDLHSELNLSSLELGDSALYFCASRGGSTGELFFGEGSRLTVL.

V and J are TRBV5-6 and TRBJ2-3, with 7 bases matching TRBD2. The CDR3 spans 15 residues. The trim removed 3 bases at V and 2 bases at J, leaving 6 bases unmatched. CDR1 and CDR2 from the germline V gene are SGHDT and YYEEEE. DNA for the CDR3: TGTGCCAGCAGCTCCCTAGCGGCTTTCACAGATACGCAGTATTTT. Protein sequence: CASSSLAAFTDTQYF.

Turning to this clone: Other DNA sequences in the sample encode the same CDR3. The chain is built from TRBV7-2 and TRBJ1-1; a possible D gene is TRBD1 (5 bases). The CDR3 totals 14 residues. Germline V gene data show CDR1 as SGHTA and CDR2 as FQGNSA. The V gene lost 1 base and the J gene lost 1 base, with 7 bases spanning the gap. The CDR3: CASSLGGGNTEAFF. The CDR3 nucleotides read TGTGCCAGCAGCTTAGGCGGGGGGAACACTGAAGCTTTCTTT.

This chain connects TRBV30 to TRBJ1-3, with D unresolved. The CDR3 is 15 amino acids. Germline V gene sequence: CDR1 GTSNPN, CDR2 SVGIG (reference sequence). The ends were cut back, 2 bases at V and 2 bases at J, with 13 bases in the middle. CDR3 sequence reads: CAWSLTVGTGNTIYF. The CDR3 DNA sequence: TGTGCCTGGAGTCTCACCGTTGGTACTGGAAACACCATATATTTT.

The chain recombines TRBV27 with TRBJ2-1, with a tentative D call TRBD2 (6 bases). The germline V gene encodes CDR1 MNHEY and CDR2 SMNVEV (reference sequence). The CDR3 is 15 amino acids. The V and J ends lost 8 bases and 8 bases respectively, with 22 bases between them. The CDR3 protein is CASSIGGNTFYEQFF. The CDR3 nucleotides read TGTGCCAGCTCAATTGGGGGGAACACGTTCTATGAGCAGTTCTTC.

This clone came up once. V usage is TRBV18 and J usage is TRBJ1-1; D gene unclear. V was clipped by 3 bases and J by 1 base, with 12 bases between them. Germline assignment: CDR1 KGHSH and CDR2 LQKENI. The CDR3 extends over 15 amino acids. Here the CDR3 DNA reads TGTGCCAGCTCACCTACACGGCCCGGGAACACTGAAGCTTTCTTT. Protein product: CASSPTRPGNTEAFF.

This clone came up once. The CDR3 DNA reads TGTGCCAGCAGTGAACGTGTAGGGGGGCAGCCCCAGCATTTT. This gives the protein CASSERVGGQPQHF. This chain links TRBV6-1 with TRBJ1-5; tentatively, D is TRBD1 (6 bases). The V and J ends lost 2 bases and 7 bases respectively, with 12 bases between them. In germline, CDR1 is MNHNS, CDR2 SASEGT. This CDR3 has 14 residues.

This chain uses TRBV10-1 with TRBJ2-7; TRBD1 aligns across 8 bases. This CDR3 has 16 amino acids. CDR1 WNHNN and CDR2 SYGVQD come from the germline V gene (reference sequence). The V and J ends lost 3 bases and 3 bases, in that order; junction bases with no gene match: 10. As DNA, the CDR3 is TGCGCCAGCAGTGAATCAGGACAGGGTTCCTTCTACGAGCAGTACTTC. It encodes CASSESGQGSFYEQYF.

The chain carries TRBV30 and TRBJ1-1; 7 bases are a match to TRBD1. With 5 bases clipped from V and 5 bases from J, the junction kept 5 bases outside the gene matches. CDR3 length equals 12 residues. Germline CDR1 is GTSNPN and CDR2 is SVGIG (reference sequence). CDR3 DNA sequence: TGTGCCTGGCACAGGGGACAAACTGAAGCTTTCTTT. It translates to CAWHRGQTEAFF.

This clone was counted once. CDR3 DNA sequence: TGTGCCAGCAGCGTAGCAGGGGCTTTTCAAGAGACCCAGTACTTC. Translation: CASSVAGAFQETQYF. The V call is TRBV9, the J call TRBJ2-5; TRBD1 is a possible D gene (6 bases). This CDR3 is built from 15 residues. The V end lost 0 bases, the J end lost 2 bases, and 11 bases lay between the germline ends. Germline CDR1 is SGDLS and CDR2 is YYNGEE.

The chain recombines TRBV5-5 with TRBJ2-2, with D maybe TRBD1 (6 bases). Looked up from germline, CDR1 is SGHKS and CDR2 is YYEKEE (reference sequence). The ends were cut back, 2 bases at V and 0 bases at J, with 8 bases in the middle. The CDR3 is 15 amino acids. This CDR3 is CASSLPGANTGELFF. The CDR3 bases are TGTGCCAGCAGCTTACCAGGGGCGAACACCGGGGAGCTGTTTTTT.

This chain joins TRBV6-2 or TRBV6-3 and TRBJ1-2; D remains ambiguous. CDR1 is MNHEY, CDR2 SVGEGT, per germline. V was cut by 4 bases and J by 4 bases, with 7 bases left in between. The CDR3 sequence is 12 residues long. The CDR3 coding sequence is TGTGCCAGCAGTTTCAGCTCCTATGGCTACACCTTC. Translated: CASSFSSYGYTF.